The entry that follows covers one T cell receptor (beta chain) sequence. These data come from a study of blood T cells in healthy people across ages. Per individual sample, total RNA of at least 6 micrograms was extracted. There are 17 residues in the CDR3. Germline values: CDR1 DFQATT, CDR2 SNEGSKA (reference sequence). Losses at the gene ends were 0 bases for V and 4 bases for J; bases not matched to a gene: 11. The use of a sample-barcoded 5' primer and a J-beta primer mix characterized a second PCR of roughly 6 to 11 cycles. Per sample, CDR3-containing paired-end reads numbered at least 2.5 million. Each CDR3 protein is one row after TCRdb ran MiXCR on the 5' RACE reads. The sample consists of about 560,000 distinct CDR3 sequences, about 29% of them appearing once. The data also belong to a second study, concerning T cells of mothers and their children. That work adds: Samples were provided by three healthy Caucasian mothers and their six children. In the second PCR, M1S primer introduced barcodes and 2-4 random bases.

The specimen was blood. The chain couples TRBV20-1 to TRBJ2-1, with TRBD2 matching over 8 bases. The receptor was derived from a boy aged 2 to 10 in good health. CDR3 residues: CSARDLAGAGGYNEQFF. The CDR3 DNA is TGCAGTGCTAGAGATCTGGCGGGGGCGGGAGGTTACAATGAGCAGTTCTTC.